Included here is one TCR beta chain sequence, with context. Its target is not known. The junction had 15 bases not matched to a gene; V was cut back by 5 bases and J by 4 bases. The CDR3 is made up of 17 amino acids. CDR1 is SGHTA, CDR2 FQGNSA, per germline. The assay was immunoSEQ multiplex PCR, and TCRdb's table has in-frame clones only and misses some. The sample records around 200,000 clones, 80% to 90% being singletons. This sample stems from a study of T cell responses to AZD1222 COVID-19 vaccine. Findings and limits, study-wide: Spike-specific TCR depth and breadth grew after two AZD1222 doses. Across the whole spike, CD4 TCRs peaked at regions 160-218 and 743-854. The donor group comprised mostly white British people and more females; the analysis possibly underestimated clonal diversity. Baseline seropositivity characterized only a handful of AZD1222 recipients.

This material consisted of peripheral blood, taken on day 0 of AZD1222 vaccination. The rearrangement joins TRBV7-2 to TRBJ1-2, with 8 bases fitting TRBD1. The receptor was isolated from an adult in good health. CDR3 loop: CASSQLKFRGRAYGYTF. The CDR3 DNA is TGTGCCAGCAGCCAACTTAAATTCAGGGGGCGAGCCTATGGCTACACCTTC. The full variable domain, its missing parts supplied by reference TRBV7-2 and TRBJ1-2, is GAGVSQSPSNKVTEKGKDVELRCDPISGHTALYWYRQSLGQGLEFLIYFQGNSAPDKSGLPSDRFSAERTGGSVSTLTIQRTQQEDSAVYLCASSQLKFRGRAYGYTFGSGTRLTVV.